This TCR beta chain is drawn from a study of blood T cell repertoires in COVID-19. Across the study: T cells, B-cell-depleted T cells, or PBMCs provided the cDNA or gDNA that served as material.

The CDR3 has 17 residues. With V trimmed by 1 base and J by 1 base, 6 bases remained unmatched. Germline assignment: CDR1 LNHDA and CDR2 SQIVND (reference sequence). Assay used: immunoSEQ multiplex PCR; TCRdb lists only in-frame clones, some missing. The repertoire consists of about 100,000 clones, with 70% to 90% occurring once and the leading ten covering just under 3%. The sample was peripheral blood. This sequence was found in a woman over 75 with acute or convalescent COVID-19. The chain joins TRBV19 to TRBJ1-5; TRBD1 agrees at 8 bases. The CDR3 region is CASSIVQGARSNQPQHF. The CDR3 DNA follows: TGTGCCAGTAGTATAGTCCAGGGGGCGCGGAGCAATCAGCCCCAGCATTTT.